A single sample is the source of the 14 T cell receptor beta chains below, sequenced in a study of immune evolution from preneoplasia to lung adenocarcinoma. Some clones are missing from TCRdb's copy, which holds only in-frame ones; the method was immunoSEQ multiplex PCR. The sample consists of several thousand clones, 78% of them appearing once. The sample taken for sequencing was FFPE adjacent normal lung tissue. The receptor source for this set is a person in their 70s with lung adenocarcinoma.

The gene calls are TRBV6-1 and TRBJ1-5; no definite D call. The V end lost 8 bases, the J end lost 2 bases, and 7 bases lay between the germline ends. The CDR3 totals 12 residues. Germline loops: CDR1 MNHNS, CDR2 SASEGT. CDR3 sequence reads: CASYDGNQPQHF. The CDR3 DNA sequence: TGTGCCAGCTACGATGGCAATCAGCCCCAGCATTTT.

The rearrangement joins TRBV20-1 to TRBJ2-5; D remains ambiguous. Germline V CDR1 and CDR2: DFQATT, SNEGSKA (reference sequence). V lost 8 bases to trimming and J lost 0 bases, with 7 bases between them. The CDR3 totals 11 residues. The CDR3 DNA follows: TGCAGTACAGAGTACCAAGAGACCCAGTACTTC. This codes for CSTEYQETQYF.

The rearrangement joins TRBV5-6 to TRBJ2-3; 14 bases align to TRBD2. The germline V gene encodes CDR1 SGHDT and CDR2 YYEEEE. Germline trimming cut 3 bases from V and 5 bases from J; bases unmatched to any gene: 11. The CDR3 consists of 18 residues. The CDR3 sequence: CASSSGTSGRGRLDTQYF. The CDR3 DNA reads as TGTGCCAGCAGCTCGGGGACTAGCGGGAGAGGCAGGTTAGATACGCAGTATTTT.

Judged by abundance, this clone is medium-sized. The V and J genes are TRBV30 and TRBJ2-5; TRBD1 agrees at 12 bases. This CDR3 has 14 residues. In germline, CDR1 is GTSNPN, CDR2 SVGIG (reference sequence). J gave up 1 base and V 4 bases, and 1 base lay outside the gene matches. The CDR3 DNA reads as TGTGCCTGGAAGGGACAGGGGGCCCAAGAGACCCAGTACTTC. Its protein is CAWKGQGAQETQYF.

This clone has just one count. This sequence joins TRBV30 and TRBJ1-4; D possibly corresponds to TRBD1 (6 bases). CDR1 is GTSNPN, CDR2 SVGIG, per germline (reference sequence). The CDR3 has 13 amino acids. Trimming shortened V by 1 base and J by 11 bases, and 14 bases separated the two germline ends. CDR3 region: CAWSGGLSGKLFF. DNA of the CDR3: TGTGCCTGGAGTGGGGGGCTCTCCGGGAAACTGTTTTTT.

The CDR3 is CALEGAGEKLFF. The CDR3 DNA reads as TGTGCCTTGGAAGGGGCTGGTGAAAAACTGTTTTTT. The chain uses TRBV30 and TRBJ1-4, with D perhaps matching TRBD1 (5 bases). Germline CDR1 is GTSNPN and CDR2 is SVGIG (reference sequence). The ends were cut back, 7 bases at V and 7 bases at J, with 13 bases in the middle. The CDR3 sequence is 12 residues long.

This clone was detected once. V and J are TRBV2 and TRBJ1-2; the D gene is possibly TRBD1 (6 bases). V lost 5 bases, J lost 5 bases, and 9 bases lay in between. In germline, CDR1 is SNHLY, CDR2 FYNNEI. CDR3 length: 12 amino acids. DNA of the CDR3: TGTGCCAGCAGTTGGACAGATTATGGCTACACCTTC. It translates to CASSWTDYGYTF.

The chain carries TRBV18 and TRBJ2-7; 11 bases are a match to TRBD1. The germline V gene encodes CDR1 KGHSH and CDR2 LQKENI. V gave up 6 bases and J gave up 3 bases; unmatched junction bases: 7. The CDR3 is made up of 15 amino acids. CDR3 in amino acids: CASSLSGTGGYEQYF. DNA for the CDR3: TGTGCCAGCTCTCTTTCCGGGACAGGGGGCTACGAGCAGTACTTC. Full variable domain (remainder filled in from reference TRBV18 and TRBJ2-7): NAGVMQNPRHLVRRRGQEARLRCSPMKGHSHVYWYRQLPEEGLKFMVYLQKENIIDESGMPKERFSAEFPKEGPSILRIQQVVRGDSAAYFCASSLSGTGGYEQYFGPGTRLTVT.

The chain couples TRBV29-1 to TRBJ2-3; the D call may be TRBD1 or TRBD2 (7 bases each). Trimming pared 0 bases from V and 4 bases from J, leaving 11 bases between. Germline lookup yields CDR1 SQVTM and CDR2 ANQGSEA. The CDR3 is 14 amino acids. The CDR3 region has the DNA TGCAGCGTTGAAGATTCAGGGGGGGCAGATACGCAGTATTTT. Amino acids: CSVEDSGGADTQYF.

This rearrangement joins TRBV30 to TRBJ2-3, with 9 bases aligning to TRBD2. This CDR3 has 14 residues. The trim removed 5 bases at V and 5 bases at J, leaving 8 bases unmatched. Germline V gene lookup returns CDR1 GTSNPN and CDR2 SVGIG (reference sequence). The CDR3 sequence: CAWGIAGEGDTQYF. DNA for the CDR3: TGTGCCTGGGGAATAGCGGGAGAGGGAGATACGCAGTATTTT. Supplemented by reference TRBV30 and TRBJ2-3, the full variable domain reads SQTIHQWPATLVQPVGSPLSLECTVEGTSNPNLYWYRQAAGRGLQLLFYSVGIGQISSEVPQNLSASRPQDRQFILSSKKLLLSDSGFYLCAWGIAGEGDTQYFGPGTRLTVL.

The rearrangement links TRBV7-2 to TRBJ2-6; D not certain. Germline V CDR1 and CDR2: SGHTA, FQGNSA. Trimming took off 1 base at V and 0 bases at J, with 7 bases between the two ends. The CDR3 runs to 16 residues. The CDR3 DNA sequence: TGTGCCAGCAGCTTAGGCGAGTTCTCTGGGGCCAACGTCCTGACTTTC. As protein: CASSLGEFSGANVLTF.

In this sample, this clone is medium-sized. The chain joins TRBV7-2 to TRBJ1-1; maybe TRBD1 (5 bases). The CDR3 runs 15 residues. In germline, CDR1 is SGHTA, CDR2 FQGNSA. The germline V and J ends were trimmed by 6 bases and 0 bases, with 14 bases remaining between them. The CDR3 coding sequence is TGTGCCAGCAGACCCGGGGGAGTCCTGAACACTGAAGCTTTCTTT. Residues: CASRPGGVLNTEAFF.

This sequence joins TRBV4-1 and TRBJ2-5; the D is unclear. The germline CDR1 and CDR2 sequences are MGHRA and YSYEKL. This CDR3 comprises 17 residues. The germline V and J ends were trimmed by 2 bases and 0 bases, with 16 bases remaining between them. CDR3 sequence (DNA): TGCGCCAGCAGCCAAATTCCCCCCCGCAGTAACCAAGAGACCCAGTACTTC. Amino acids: CASSQIPPRSNQETQYF.

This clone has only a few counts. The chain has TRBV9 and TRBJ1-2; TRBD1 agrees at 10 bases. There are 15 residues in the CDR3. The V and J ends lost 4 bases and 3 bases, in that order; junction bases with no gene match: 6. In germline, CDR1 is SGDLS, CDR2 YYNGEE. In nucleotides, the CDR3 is TGTGCCAGCAGCCCTCCCGGGACAGGGGACTATGGCTACACCTTC. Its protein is CASSPPGTGDYGYTF.